The 19 T cell receptor beta chains listed next were all sequenced from one sample in a study of blood T cell repertoires in COVID-19. The protocol was immunoSEQ multiplex PCR, while the TCRdb copy is restricted to in-frame clones and leaves out a portion. The sample contains roughly 350,000 clones, roughly 85% of which appear only once. Sequencing input: peripheral blood. Every receptor here comes from a woman in her late teens or twenties with acute or convalescent COVID-19.

This chain connects TRBV7-3 to TRBJ2-7, with 7 nucleotides matching TRBD2. Germline CDR1 is SGHTA and CDR2 is FQGTGA. Unmatched junction bases numbered 11, after V lost 5 bases and J lost 4 bases. This CDR3 spans 15 amino acids. CDR3 coding DNA: TGTGCCAGCAGCCCCCAGGGCCGGGGGGAATACGAGCAGTACTTC. It specifies CASSPQGRGEYEQYF.

The rearrangement joins TRBV11-1 to TRBJ1-1; tentative D call: TRBD1 (5 bases). Between the trimmed V and J ends, which lost 1 base and 3 bases, there was a span of 9 bases. CDR1 and CDR2 from the germline V gene are SGHAT and FQDESV (reference sequence). The CDR3 length is 14 residues. The CDR3 spells CASSLVGLHTEAFF. CDR3 sequence (DNA): TGTGCCAGCAGCTTAGTGGGACTCCACACTGAAGCTTTCTTT.

The rearrangement links TRBV28 to TRBJ2-7; 7 bases match TRBD2. Per the germline V gene, CDR1 is MDHEN and CDR2 is SYDVKM. V was clipped by 2 bases and J by 2 bases; unmatched bases: 15. The CDR3 is 18 amino acids. CDR3 sequence reads: CASSLDVPGRALTYEQYF. DNA of the CDR3: TGTGCCAGCAGTTTAGACGTCCCGGGGAGGGCCCTAACCTACGAGCAGTACTTC.

J is TRBJ2-1 and V is TRBV6-5, with TRBD2 matching 8 bases. Per the germline V gene, CDR1 is MNHEY and CDR2 is SVGAGI. With 10 bases clipped from V and 1 base from J, the junction kept 6 bases outside the gene matches. This CDR3 has 14 residues. Here the CDR3 reads CAMGAGESYNEQFF. The CDR3 nucleotides are TGTGCCATGGGAGCGGGAGAATCCTACAATGAGCAGTTCTTC.

The gene calls are TRBV3-1 (or the pseudogene TRBV3-2) and TRBJ2-7; 7 bases are shared with TRBD2. CDR1 is LGHDT, CDR2 YNNKEL, per germline (reference sequence). V lost 6 bases to trimming and J lost 3 bases; unmatched junction nucleotides: 8. This CDR3 has 14 amino acids. The CDR3 DNA reads TGTGCCAGCAGTCGAAGCGGGAAACTCTACGAGCAGTACTTC. Protein: CASSRSGKLYEQYF.

V is TRBV3-1 (or the pseudogene TRBV3-2) and J is TRBJ2-7; 13 bases agree with TRBD2. The CDR3 extends over 14 amino acids. Trimming cost V 4 bases and J 7 bases; bases outside gene matches: 4. The V gene's germline CDR1 is LGHDT and CDR2 YNNKEL (reference sequence). The CDR3 DNA sequence: TGTGCCAGCAGCCCGGGACTAGCGGGGCGAGAGCAGTACTTC. This codes for CASSPGLAGREQYF.

V is TRBV7-9 and J is TRBJ2-7; maybe TRBD1 (6 bases). This CDR3 contains 13 residues. Germline CDR1 reads SEHNR; CDR2 reads FQNEAQ (reference sequence). Trimming took off 4 bases at V and 5 bases at J, with 12 bases between the two ends. The DNA for the CDR3 is TGTGCCAGCAGCTACCCATCAGGGGACGAGCAGTACTTC. Its translation is CASSYPSGDEQYF. Together with reference TRBV7-9 and TRBJ2-7, the CDR3 gives the full variable domain: DTGVSQNPRHKITKRGQNVTFRCDPISEHNRLYWYRQTLGQGPEFLTYFQNEAQLEKSRLLSDRFSAERPKGSFSTLEIQRTEQGDSAMYLCASSYPSGDEQYFGPGTRLTVT.

CDR3 residues: CAWSIGAEGTEAFF. In nucleotides, the CDR3 is TGTGCCTGGAGCATAGGCGCGGAGGGCACTGAAGCTTTCTTT. J is TRBJ1-1 and V is TRBV30; D ambiguous. Trimming pared 3 bases from V and 4 bases from J, leaving 15 bases between. CDR3 size: 14 residues. Germline CDR1 reads GTSNPN; CDR2 reads SVGIG (reference sequence).

The chain has TRBV21-1 and TRBJ1-5; the table's D call of TRBD1 was not tested on the DNA. TRBV21-1 is designated a pseudogene. The CDR3 is 15 amino acids. The CDR3, as DNA: TGTGCCAGCAGCCCCTGGCACAGGGGGTATCAGCCCCAGCATTTT. Its protein is CASSPWHRGYQPQHF.

This clone showed up just a few times. The chain couples TRBV12-1 to TRBJ2-7; whether TRBD2, the table's D call, matches the DNA was not checked. TRBV12-1 constitutes a pseudogene. The CDR3 runs to 13 residues. CDR3 amino acids: CASDGDSTYEQYF. The CDR3 nucleotides read TGTGCCAGCGACGGGGACTCGACCTACGAGCAGTACTTC.

The table lists this clone with a count of one. The chain employs TRBV12-3 or TRBV12-4 and TRBJ1-1; tentative D call: TRBD1 (5 bases). The CDR3 covers 13 residues. V lost 6 bases and J 1 base, leaving 9 bases between the germline ends. The CDR3 nucleotides read TGTGCCAGCAGGGGGGACTCGAACACTGAAGCTTTCTTT. Translation: CASRGDSNTEAFF.

The chain recombines TRBV4-1 with TRBJ2-5; tentatively, D is TRBD2 (6 bases). This CDR3 is 15 amino acids long. Germline values: CDR1 MGHRA, CDR2 YSYEKL. V lost 4 bases to trimming and J lost 4 bases, with 16 bases between them. CDR3 amino acids: CASSPTEAGGETQYF. CDR3 nucleotide sequence: TGCGCCAGCAGCCCTACCGAGGCCGGGGGAGAGACCCAGTACTTC.

The table lists this clone with a count of one. The DNA for the CDR3 is TGCGCCAGCAGTGAGTCGAAAGGGGGAGCCGGGGAGCTGTTTTTT. It yields the protein CASSESKGGAGELFF. This rearrangement joins TRBV10-2 to TRBJ2-2; possibly TRBD1 for D (6 bases). Deletions cut 0 bases from V and 6 bases from J, with 11 bases between. The CDR3 runs 15 residues. Germline CDR1 and CDR2: WSHSY and SAAADI.

The chain is built from TRBV7-3 and TRBJ2-1; weak D call: TRBD2 (6 bases). The germline V gene has CDR1 SGHTA and CDR2 FQGTGA. The V and J ends lost 3 bases and 7 bases respectively, with 16 bases between them. This CDR3 region has 15 residues. The CDR3 is CASSFQPGLENEQFF. CDR3 DNA: TGTGCCAGCAGCTTTCAACCGGGACTCGAAAATGAGCAGTTCTTC. Based on the CDR3 plus reference TRBV7-3 and TRBJ2-1, the full variable domain is GAGVSQTPSNKVTEKGKYVELRCDPISGHTALYWYRQSLGQGPEFLIYFQGTGAADDSGLPNDRFFAVRPEGSVSTLKIQRTERGDSAVYLCASSFQPGLENEQFFGPGTRLTVL.

The chain joins TRBV7-9 to TRBJ2-5; D is unclear. The CDR3 is made up of 13 amino acids. V was shortened by 3 bases and J by 2 bases, with 7 bases between the two germline ends. Germline assignment: CDR1 SEHNR and CDR2 FQNEAQ (reference sequence). The CDR3 loop is CASSFTTQETQYF. DNA for the CDR3: TGTGCCAGCAGCTTCACTACACAAGAGACCCAGTACTTC.

This chain joins TRBV15 and TRBJ1-5, with D unclear. V was shortened by 5 bases and J by 0 bases, with 8 bases between the two germline ends. CDR1 and CDR2 from the germline V gene are LNHNV and YYDKDF (reference sequence). CDR3 size: 14 residues. CDR3 residues: CATSSRASNQPQHF. The CDR3 DNA reads TGTGCCACCAGCTCGAGGGCTAGCAATCAGCCCCAGCATTTT.

This chain links TRBV6-1 with TRBJ1-2, with TRBD1 matching over 11 bases. V lost 2 bases and J lost 4; bases outside the gene matches: 9. Germline V gene lookup returns CDR1 MNHNS and CDR2 SASEGT. The CDR3 runs 17 residues. CDR3 coding DNA: TGTGCCAGCAGTGAAACCTACGGACAGGGGGCGGCCTATGGCTACACCTTC. Its translation: CASSETYGQGAAYGYTF.

This chain uses TRBV27 with TRBJ2-1, with D maybe TRBD1 (6 bases). The V gene's germline CDR1 is MNHEY and CDR2 SMNVEV (reference sequence). Trimming removed 5 bases at V and 12 bases at J, with 17 bases between. The CDR3 has 13 residues. The CDR3: CASSESSGVGQFF. The CDR3 bases are TGTGCCAGCAGTGAATCCTCAGGGGTAGGGCAGTTCTTC.

As concerns this clone: The identical CDR3 is also encoded by other nucleotide sequences in the sample. The rearrangement joins TRBV27 to TRBJ2-7, with 7 nucleotides matching TRBD2. Germline V gene sequence: CDR1 MNHEY, CDR2 SMNVEV (reference sequence). With 2 bases clipped from V and 1 base from J, the junction kept 2 bases outside the gene matches. The CDR3 contains 14 residues. CDR3 amino acids: CASSLSGASYEQYF. The CDR3 bases are TGTGCCAGCAGTTTAAGCGGGGCTTCCTACGAGCAGTACTTC.